This is a list of T cell receptor beta chains from one sample in a study of T cells in Graves' hyperthyroidism and ophthalmopathy. TCRdb redid the calling of the multiplex PCR reads with MiXCR, one entry per CDR3 protein. Here the sample spans 490,000 or so distinct CDR3 sequences, about 20% being singletons. Sequencing was performed on blood. All receptors derive from a man aged 40-49 years with Graves' ophthalmopathy. Both conserved end residues are trimmed from each CDR3. A row's size may be missing; if present it is once, few, many or a size class.

j_call,cdr3_length,clone_size,v_call,cdr3_aa
TRBJ2-7,12,NA,TRBV29-1,SVELPTGTYEQY
TRBJ1-2,11,few,TRBV7-9,AISQTGKYGYT
TRBJ2-7,13,NA,TRBV18,ASSPLGRGPYEQY
TRBJ2-7,13,many,TRBV12-3/TRBV12-4,ASSPKREGRYEQY
TRBJ1-1,14,few,TRBV19,ASSIATQGSNTEAF
TRBJ2-5,12,few,TRBV20-1,SAHPSGRVETQY
TRBJ2-3,14,few,TRBV13,ASSFFVGESTDTQY
TRBJ1-1,14,few,TRBV10-3,AISLSRDRVNTEAF
TRBJ2-7,13,many,TRBV28,ASSFLAGGSYEQY
TRBJ1-2,12,NA,TRBV28,ASRKTGLSYGYT
TRBJ2-5,13,many,TRBV12-3/TRBV12-4,ASSPDRDGSATQY
TRBJ2-7,11,few,TRBV20-1,SARETGAREQY
TRBJ2-7,11,few,TRBV6-1,ASHPGQGAEQY
TRBJ2-7,15,few,TRBV15,ATSRDLAGQGAYEQY
TRBJ1-2,12,many,TRBV10-3,AISESTGIGGYT
TRBJ1-2,12,NA,TRBV20-1,SATQRGPGWGYT
TRBJ2-5,10,NA,TRBV5-1,ASSLEAGVEY
TRBJ1-2,10,few,TRBV9,ASSVDPNGYT
TRBJ2-5,11,many,TRBV28,ASRRTARKTQY
TRBJ2-7,14,few,TRBV6-9,ASSLFGTDFDYEQY
TRBJ2-3,14,many,TRBV5-1,ASSLVSGGLTDTQY
TRBJ1-4,12,few,TRBV5-6,ASSSQGGVEKLF
TRBJ2-1,14,many,TRBV11-1,ASSDWTSGPYNEQF
TRBJ2-1,15,once,TRBV7-2,ASSLAVHSGRADEQF
TRBJ1-4,9,many,TRBV20-1,SVVRAEKLF
TRBJ1-1,15,many,TRBV5-1,ASSIRTFFGSDTEAF
TRBJ2-7,11,few,TRBV30,AWSTGQGYEQY
TRBJ2-5,12,few,TRBV7-8,ASSYTSGGETQY
TRBJ2-5,10,few,TRBV30,AWSEGRETQY
TRBJ2-3,15,many,TRBV13,ASSPRTSGVGTDTQY
TRBJ2-3,15,NA,TRBV3-1,ASSQGDERERGDTQY
TRBJ1-5,13,once,TRBV3-1,ASSQFQGANQPQH
TRBJ2-7,11,NA,TRBV6-2/TRBV6-3,ASGDGGSYEQY
TRBJ2-3,15,few,TRBV29-1,SAIGREFSPNTDTQY
TRBJ1-1,11,NA,TRBV30,AGGPGGGTEAF
TRBJ1-4,13,NA,TRBV6-2/TRBV6-3,ASSPRQQPNEKLF
TRBJ2-7,9,many,TRBV12-3/TRBV12-4,ASSLEDEQY
TRBJ2-3,13,many,TRBV18,ASSGRQVRTDTQY
TRBJ2-2,11,few,TRBV20-1,SARPGSGGELF
TRBJ1-5,13,few,TRBV28,ASSSSGQINQPQH
TRBJ2-1,17,NA,TRBV13,ASSSTGTSGALSYNEQF
TRBJ2-3,13,once,TRBV4-3,ASSQIGVGRDTQY
TRBJ1-2,11,few,TRBV7-2,ASSLNWSGGYT
TRBJ1-6,14,many,TRBV28,ASSHLTNLRNSPLH
TRBJ1-4,11,NA,TRBV20-1,SARTSSNEKLF
TRBJ1-2,12,few,TRBV29-1,SVEDEGGNYGYT
TRBJ2-5,11,NA,TRBV20-1,SASGGDQETQY
TRBJ2-7,15,many,TRBV27,ASSSNPLTSGSDEQY